These 16 T cell receptor beta chains were sequenced from one sample in a study of technical replicates of blood from several donors. The data were produced by immunoSEQ multiplex PCR, yet TCRdb's version contains in-frame clones alone and is incomplete. Of 80,000 or so clones in the sample, 96% are singletons; the top ten hold roughly 0.21%. Material: T cells isolated from PBMCs. The receptors shown here come from a human donor in good health.

The chain employs TRBV15 and TRBJ1-5, with unresolved D. The V gene's germline CDR1 is LNHNV and CDR2 YYDKDF (reference sequence). Trimming stripped 1 base from V and 3 bases from J, with 22 bases between. This CDR3 region has 19 residues. CDR3 nucleotide sequence: TGTGCCACCAGCAGAGGGAGACCAGTCCGGGAGAAGGACAATCAGCCCCAGCATTTT. Translating gives CATSRGRPVREKDNQPQHF.

V gene TRBV5-6 combines with J gene TRBJ1-1; D may be TRBD1 (5 bases). Trimming shortened V by 6 bases and J by 1 base, and 13 bases separated the two germline ends. Germline V lookup: CDR1 SGHDT, CDR2 YYEEEE. The CDR3 length is 14 residues. The CDR3 region has the DNA TGTGCCAGCACCCCGCAGGGATGGAACACTGAAGCTTTCTTT. Translating it yields CASTPQGWNTEAFF.

This sequence joins TRBV5-8 and TRBJ1-1, with 7 bases lining up with TRBD1. Germline CDR1 is SGHTS and CDR2 is YDEGEE. Trimming took 0 bases from V and 4 from J; bases not matched to a gene: 9. The CDR3 consists of 16 residues. The DNA of the CDR3 is TGTGCCAGCAGCTTGGACTTCCAGGGGGATCGCACTGAAGCTTTCTTT. As protein: CASSLDFQGDRTEAFF.

This clone was picked up one time. CDR3: CASNNRDHGHEQFF. The CDR3 nucleotides are TGTGCCAGCAACAACAGGGACCATGGCCATGAGCAGTTCTTC. V is TRBV27 and J is TRBJ2-1, with D tentatively TRBD1 (6 bases). V lost 7 bases and J lost 8, with 18 bases in between. The CDR3 extends over 14 amino acids. CDR1 is MNHEY and CDR2 is SMNVEV in the germline V gene (reference sequence).

This rearrangement joins TRBV5-1 to TRBJ1-4; D is possibly TRBD1 (5 bases). Per germline, CDR1 SGHRS and CDR2 YFSETQ. CDR3 length equals 15 residues. The V end lost 3 bases, the J end lost 4 bases, and 13 bases lay between the germline ends. The CDR3 DNA follows: TGCGCCAGCAGCTCCGGGGCGGGGGGTAATGAAAAACTGTTTTTT. Protein sequence: CASSSGAGGNEKLFF.

The CDR3 bases are TGTGCCAGCAGCTCCCGTCCCAACAGTAACAATGAGCAGTTCTTC. Translating it yields CASSSRPNSNNEQFF. This chain connects TRBV11-2 to TRBJ2-1; the D is unclear. The length of the CDR3 is 15 residues. CDR1 is SGHAT, CDR2 FQNNGV, per germline. Trimming shortened V by 4 bases and J by 5 bases, and 15 bases separated the two germline ends.

The chain carries TRBV18 and TRBJ2-7, with a tentative D call TRBD2 (5 bases). V lost 4 bases and J lost 7, with 20 bases in between. The germline V gene has CDR1 KGHSH and CDR2 LQKENI. CDR3 size: 15 residues. The CDR3 DNA reads TGTGCCAGCTCACGGGTTACTAGGGCTCCGGGAGAGCAGTACTTC. Amino acids: CASSRVTRAPGEQYF.

V gene TRBV28 combines with J gene TRBJ1-1, with D possibly TRBD1 on 6 matching bases. Germline V lookup: CDR1 MDHEN, CDR2 SYDVKM. V lost 6 bases to trimming and J lost 6 bases, with 20 bases between them. The CDR3 totals 15 residues. The CDR3 bases are TGTGCCAGCAGCCGAATAACACAGGGTAAAGCTGAAGCTTTCTTT. It translates to CASSRITQGKAEAFF.

This clone showed up just once. The V gene is TRBV9, the J gene TRBJ2-5; 7 bases fit TRBD1. There are 17 residues in the CDR3. J was trimmed by 0 bases and V by 0 bases; bases with no gene match: 8. The germline V gene encodes CDR1 SGDLS and CDR2 YYNGEE. As DNA, the CDR3 is TGTGCCAGCAGCGTAGAAGGGGGCGCCGGGCACCAAGAGACCCAGTACTTC. It yields the protein CASSVEGGAGHQETQYF. Combining the CDR3 with reference TRBV9 and TRBJ2-5 gives the whole variable domain DSGVTQTPKHLITATGQRVTLRCSPRSGDLSVYWYQQSLDQGLQFLIQYYNGEERAKGNILERFSAQQFPDLHSELNLSSLELGDSALYFCASSVEGGAGHQETQYFGPGTRLLVL.

The chain couples TRBV4-2 to TRBJ2-1; D gene uncertain. CDR1 and CDR2 (germline): LGHNA, YNFKEQ. V was clipped by 1 base and J by 1 base, with 14 bases between them. The CDR3 runs to 17 residues. CDR3 in DNA: TGTGCCAGCAGCCAAGCCTTCCGCCAGGAATCCTACAATGAGCAGTTCTTC. Translated: CASSQAFRQESYNEQFF.

CDR3 residues: CASSAGLAGGAQNNEQFF. The CDR3 nucleotides read TGTGCCAGCAGTGCGGGACTAGCGGGAGGAGCACAAAACAATGAGCAGTTCTTC. The J gene is TRBJ2-1, the V gene TRBV6-1; TRBD2 matches 15 bases. CDR3 length: 18 amino acids. With 4 bases clipped from V and 5 bases from J, the junction kept 9 bases outside the gene matches. CDR1 MNHNS and CDR2 SASEGT come from the germline V gene.

V and J are TRBV18 and TRBJ1-1, with 7 positions matching TRBD1. In germline, CDR1 is KGHSH, CDR2 LQKENI. With V trimmed by 0 bases and J by 0 bases, 4 bases remained unmatched. The CDR3 totals 16 residues. CDR3 region: CASSPPETGMNTEAFF. The CDR3 DNA reads TGTGCCAGCTCACCACCTGAGACAGGGATGAACACTGAAGCTTTCTTT.

The chain recombines TRBV19 with TRBJ1-5; 7 bases are a match to TRBD1. This CDR3 is 15 amino acids long. The V segment lost 4 bases and the J segment 5 bases; nucleotides outside the gene matches: 8. Germline V gene data show CDR1 as LNHDA and CDR2 as SQIVND (reference sequence). CDR3 amino acids: CASSKTGTEDQPQHF. The DNA of the CDR3 is TGTGCCAGTAGTAAAACCGGGACAGAGGATCAGCCCCAGCATTTT.

The gene calls are TRBV15 and TRBJ2-6, with no clear D. The CDR3 has 15 residues. V was pared by 1 base and J by 0 bases, with 4 bases between. Germline CDR1 is LNHNV and CDR2 is YYDKDF (reference sequence). CDR3 region: CATSRAVSGANVLTF. CDR3 nucleotides: TGTGCCACCAGCAGAGCCGTCTCTGGGGCCAACGTCCTGACTTTC.

V usage is TRBV29-1 and J usage is TRBJ2-6; D gene ambiguous. The germline V gene has CDR1 SQVTM and CDR2 ANQGSEA. Trimming shortened V by 0 bases and J by 0 bases, and 12 bases separated the two germline ends. This CDR3 has 17 residues. The chain's CDR3 is CSVEDQRSRSGANVLTF. CDR3 DNA: TGCAGCGTTGAAGATCAGAGGTCCCGCTCTGGGGCCAACGTCCTGACTTTC.

This chain joins TRBV7-9 and TRBJ2-7, with 10 bases identical to TRBD2. Germline loops: CDR1 SEHNR, CDR2 FQNEAQ (reference sequence). V dropped 4 bases and J dropped 6; count of bases not matched to a gene: 9. The CDR3 covers 15 residues. CDR3 DNA: TGTGCCAGCAGCTCAACTTCTAGCGGGAGTTTCGAGCAGTACTTC. This codes for CASSSTSSGSFEQYF. Together with reference TRBV7-9 and TRBJ2-7, the CDR3 gives the full variable domain: DTGVSQNPRHKITKRGQNVTFRCDPISEHNRLYWYRQTLGQGPEFLTYFQNEAQLEKSRLLSDRFSAERPKGSFSTLEIQRTEQGDSAMYLCASSSTSSGSFEQYFGPGTRLTVT.